A selection of T cell receptor beta chains follows, all from one sample in a study of neoadjuvant anti-PD-1 for oral cavity cancer. The data were produced by immunoSEQ multiplex PCR, yet TCRdb's version contains in-frame clones alone and is incomplete. The repertoire holds 13,000 to 15,000 clones, with 60% to 80% as singletons. The sample was PBMCs, taken after nivolumab (anti-PD-1) treatment. Receptors were obtained from a person between 40 and 85 years old with oral cavity squamous cell carcinoma. Both conserved end residues are part of each CDR3. Fields, in order: clone size, J gene, D gene, V gene, CDR3 protein, CDR3 DNA. The D gene is left open where the match is weak. Clone size appears in some rows only: once, few, many, or a class for an expanded clone.

- TRBJ1-1 - TRBV15 CATSVERGVNTEAFF TGTGCCACCAGCGTGGAGCGAGGCGTGAACACTGAAGCTTTCTTT
- TRBJ2-1 - TRBV30 CAWSVLEYNEQFF TGTGCCTGGAGTGTACTTGAGTACAATGAGCAGTTCTTC
- TRBJ2-3 - TRBV27 CASSLSSVFGADTQYF TGTGCCAGCAGTTTATCCAGCGTATTCGGGGCAGATACGCAGTATTTT
few TRBJ2-7 - TRBV5-4 CASSSMTRNYEQYF TGTGCCAGCAGCTCCATGACTAGGAACTACGAGCAGTACTTC
- TRBJ2-3 TRBD2 TRBV27 CASSTGGWTDTQYF TGTGCCAGCAGTACCGGGGGGTGGACAGATACGCAGTATTTT
- TRBJ1-2 - TRBV6-1 CASEATVRYGYTF TGTGCCAGCGAAGCTACAGTGAGATATGGCTACACCTTC
- TRBJ2-1 TRBD2 TRBV2 CASNPRGLAGYNEQFF TGTGCCAGCAACCCCCGGGGACTAGCGGGTTACAATGAGCAGTTCTTC
once TRBJ2-7 - TRBV4-1 CASSTHPKRTPYEQYF TGCGCCAGCAGCACCCATCCCAAGCGGACCCCCTACGAGCAGTACTTC
- TRBJ2-1 - TRBV7-8 CASSVRVRYNEQFF TGTGCCAGCAGCGTCAGGGTACGGTACAATGAGCAGTTCTTC
- TRBJ2-2 TRBD1 TRBV13 CASSSWDRKTGELFF TGTGCCAGCAGCTCCTGGGACAGAAAGACCGGGGAGCTGTTTTTT
- TRBJ1-6 - TRBV2 CASIPTEGNSPLHF TGTGCCAGCATTCCTACGGAGGGTAATTCACCCCTCCACTTT
- TRBJ1-2 - TRBV6-1 CASSDKTGYTF TGTGCCAGCAGTGATAAGACCGGCTACACCTTC
- TRBJ2-7 - TRBV5-1 CASSSNFYEQYF TGCGCCAGCAGCTCAAACTTCTACGAGCAGTACTTC
once TRBJ2-2 TRBD2 TRBV9 CASSVRSGSTGELFF TGTGCCAGCAGCGTCCGTAGCGGGAGTACCGGGGAGCTGTTTTTT
- TRBJ2-4 TRBD2 TRBV25-1 CASSPGGNIQYF TGTGCCAGCAGTCCGGGGGGGAACATTCAGTACTTC
- TRBJ1-2 - TRBV18 CASSRGLGEDGYTF TGTGCCAGCTCCCGAGGACTGGGGGAGGATGGCTACACCTTC
once TRBJ2-1 TRBD2 TRBV9 CASSLPGLAGNEQFF TGTGCCAGCAGCCTACCGGGACTAGCGGGGAATGAGCAGTTCTTC
- TRBJ2-1 - TRBV6-5 CASTPGPTLNEQFF TGTGCCAGCACCCCGGGACCGACCTTGAATGAGCAGTTCTTC